Listed below are T cell receptor beta chains from one sample, sequenced in a study of T cell repertoires in cytomegalovirus infection. One entry per CDR3 protein, called by TCRdb with MiXCR from the reads. The sample yields about 180,000 distinct CDR3 sequences, 13% to 15% seen once. The sequenced material came from PBMCs. The source of these receptors is a human donor in good health (CMV status not recorded). Some clones in this sample may be carry-over from other donors' samples. Both conserved end residues are part of each CDR3. The D gene is left open where the match is weak. Where a row states a size, it is once, few, many or the class of an expanded clone; other rows omit it.

J | size | V | D | CDR3 | DNA
TRBJ2-7 | - | TRBV29-1 | - | CSVGKTGWANQHEQYF | TGCAGCGTTGGGAAAACAGGTTGGGCTAATCAGCACGAGCAGTACTTC
TRBJ2-5 | many | TRBV25-1 | TRBD1 | CASSEPDRVETQYF | TGTGCCAGCAGTGAACCAGACAGGGTGGAGACCCAGTACTTC
TRBJ1-5 | many | TRBV7-2 | - | CASSLAVGYTQPQHF | TGTGCCAGCAGCTTAGCAGTAGGGTATACTCAGCCCCAGCATTTT
TRBJ1-2 | few | TRBV5-4 | TRBD1 | CASTPRTGNYGYTF | TGTGCCAGCACCCCTAGGACAGGGAACTATGGCTACACCTTC
TRBJ2-1 | many | TRBV7-7 | - | CASSLAGTHSYNEQFF | TGTGCCAGCAGCTTAGCCGGGACACACTCCTACAATGAGCAGTTCTTC
TRBJ2-7 | - | TRBV4-1 | - | CASSQRGVGGYEQYF | TGCGCCAGCAGCCAAAGAGGAGTGGGGGGCTACGAGCAGTACTTC
TRBJ1-5 | many | TRBV5-1 | TRBD1 | CASSPGTDSNQPQHF | TGCGCCAGCAGCCCCGGGACAGATAGCAATCAGCCCCAGCATTTT
TRBJ1-4 | few | TRBV2 | - | CASSVGSGKLFF | TGTGCCAGCAGTGTGGGTAGCGGAAAACTGTTTTTT
TRBJ2-7 | - | TRBV20-1 | TRBD2 | CSAPGTFFRTSGQYEQYF | TGCAGTGCTCCCGGAACTTTTTTCCGGACTAGCGGACAATACGAGCAGTACTTC
TRBJ2-1 | - | TRBV18 | - | CASSPTRSRGDYNEQFF | TGTGCCAGCTCACCTACTCGGAGTAGGGGGGACTACAATGAGCAGTTCTTC
TRBJ2-3 | many | TRBV5-5 | TRBD2 | CASSFRLAGGPGDTQYF | TGTGCCAGCAGCTTCCGGCTAGCGGGGGGGCCAGGAGATACGCAGTATTTT
TRBJ1-5 | - | TRBV15 | - | CATSRDLSHQPQHF | TGTGCCACCAGCAGAGATTTAAGTCATCAGCCCCAGCATTTT
TRBJ2-1 | few | TRBV5-6 | - | CASSLSPPTLEEQFF | TGTGCCAGCAGCTTATCCCCCCCGACTTTAGAAGAGCAGTTCTTC
TRBJ1-1 | few | TRBV6-2/TRBV6-3 | - | CASTPGGPNTEAFF | TGTGCCAGCACGCCCGGGGGACCAAATACTGAAGCTTTCTTT
TRBJ1-6 | many | TRBV15 | TRBD1 | CATSRDRAANSPLHF | TGTGCCACCAGTCGAGACAGGGCTGCGAATTCACCCCTCCACTTT
TRBJ1-5 | many | TRBV27 | - | CASSLVGERPLNQPQHF | TGTGCCAGCAGTTTGGTGGGGGAAAGGCCCTTAAATCAGCCCCAGCATTTT
TRBJ2-1 | - | TRBV6-2/TRBV6-3 | - | CASSWGGTFEQFF | TGTGCCAGCAGTTGGGGCGGAACCTTTGAGCAGTTCTTC
TRBJ1-1 | - | TRBV2 | - | CASSGPENTEAFF | TGTGCCAGCAGTGGCCCGGAGAACACTGAAGCTTTCTTT
TRBJ1-2 | few | TRBV2 | TRBD1 | CASSGQGGNYGYTF | TGTGCCAGCAGCGGACAGGGAGGCAACTATGGCTACACCTTC
TRBJ2-1 | many | TRBV19 | - | CASREDGTAPYNEQFF | TGTGCCAGTAGGGAGGATGGGACCGCGCCTTACAATGAGCAGTTCTTC
TRBJ1-5 | - | TRBV5-1 | TRBD1 | CASSSGTGALSNQPQHF | TGCGCCAGCAGCTCCGGGACAGGGGCACTTAGCAATCAGCCCCAGCATTTT
TRBJ2-5 | - | TRBV5-4 | - | CASTSGRFQETQYF | TGTGCCAGCACCTCTGGACGGTTTCAAGAGACCCAGTACTTC
TRBJ2-1 | few | TRBV15 | - | CATSRVGRGYNEQFF | TGTGCCACCAGCAGAGTTGGCAGGGGTTACAATGAGCAGTTCTTC
TRBJ1-2 | many | TRBV10-3 | - | CAISDNAPALYGYTF | TGTGCCATCAGTGACAATGCACCTGCCCTCTATGGCTACACCTTC
TRBJ2-7 | few | TRBV28 | TRBD1 | CASSLIWQGAGEQYF | TGTGCCAGCAGTTTAATTTGGCAGGGGGCCGGGGAGCAGTACTTC
TRBJ1-4 | few | TRBV20-1 | TRBD1 | CSAAPGQGVTTNEKLFF | TGCAGTGCTGCCCCGGGACAGGGGGTCACAACTAATGAAAAACTGTTTTTT
TRBJ1-1 | many | TRBV7-9 | - | CASRRQLNTEAFF | TGTGCCAGCAGGCGGCAGTTGAACACTGAAGCTTTCTTT
TRBJ1-5 | few | TRBV6-1 | TRBD1 | CASSRSGGQPQHF | TGTGCCAGCAGCAGATCAGGGGGCCAGCCCCAGCATTTT